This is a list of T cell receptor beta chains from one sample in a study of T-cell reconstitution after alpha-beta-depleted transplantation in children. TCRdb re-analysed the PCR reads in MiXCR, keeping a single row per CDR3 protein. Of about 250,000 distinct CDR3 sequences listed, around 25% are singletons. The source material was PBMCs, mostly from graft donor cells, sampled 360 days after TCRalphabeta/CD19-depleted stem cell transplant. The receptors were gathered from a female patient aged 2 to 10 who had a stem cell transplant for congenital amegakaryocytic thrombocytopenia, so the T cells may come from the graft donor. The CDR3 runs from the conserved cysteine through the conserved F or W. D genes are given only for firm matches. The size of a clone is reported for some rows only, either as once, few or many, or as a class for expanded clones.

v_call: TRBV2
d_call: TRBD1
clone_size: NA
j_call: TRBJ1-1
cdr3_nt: TGTGCCAGCACAAAACAGGGGGCTAACACTGAAGCTTTCTTT
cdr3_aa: CASTKQGANTEAFF

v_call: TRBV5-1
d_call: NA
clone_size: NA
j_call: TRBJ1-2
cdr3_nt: TGCGCCAGCAGCTCTAATACAGGGAACGGCTACACCTTC
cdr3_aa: CASSSNTGNGYTF

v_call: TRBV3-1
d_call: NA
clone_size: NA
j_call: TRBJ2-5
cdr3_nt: TGTGCCAGCAGCCAAGATTACGGAATCCAAGAGACCCAGTACTTC
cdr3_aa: CASSQDYGIQETQYF

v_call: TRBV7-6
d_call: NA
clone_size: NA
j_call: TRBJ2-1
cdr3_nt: TGTGCCAGCAGCTTAGGGGCTAGGGGTGAGCAGTTCTTC
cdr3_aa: CASSLGARGEQFF

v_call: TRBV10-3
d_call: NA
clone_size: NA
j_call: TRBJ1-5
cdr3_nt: TGTGCCATTAGTCGGGCCCGGGATCAGGCCCAGCATTTT
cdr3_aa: CAISRARDQAQHF

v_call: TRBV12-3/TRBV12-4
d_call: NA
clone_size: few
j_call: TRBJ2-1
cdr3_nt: TGTGCCAGCAGTTTCGAGGCGGGGGCCTCCTACAATGAGCAGTTCTTC
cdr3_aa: CASSFEAGASYNEQFF

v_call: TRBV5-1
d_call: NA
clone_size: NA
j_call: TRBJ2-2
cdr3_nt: TGCGCCAGCAGCTTATCCGAGAACACCGGGGAGCTGTTTTTT
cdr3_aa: CASSLSENTGELFF

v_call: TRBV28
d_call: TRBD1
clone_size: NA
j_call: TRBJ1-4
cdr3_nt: TGTGCCAGCAGTTTCGAGACAGGGGGCGGAGAAAAACTGTTTTTT
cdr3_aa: CASSFETGGGEKLFF

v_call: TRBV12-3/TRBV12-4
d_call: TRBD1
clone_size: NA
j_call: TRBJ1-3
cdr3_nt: TGTGCCAGCAGAGCGGGACAGGGTCTCTCCCCCAGAAACACCATATATTTT
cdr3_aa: CASRAGQGLSPRNTIYF

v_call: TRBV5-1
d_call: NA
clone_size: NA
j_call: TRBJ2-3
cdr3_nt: TGCGCCAGCAGCTTGATGTGGGCGAGGAGGGTTACCACAGATACGCAGTATTTT
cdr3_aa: CASSLMWARRVTTDTQYF

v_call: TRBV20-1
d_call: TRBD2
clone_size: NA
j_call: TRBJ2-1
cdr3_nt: TGCAGTGCTTTAGCGGGAGGCCGCTACAATGAGCAGTTCTTC
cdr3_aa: CSALAGGRYNEQFF

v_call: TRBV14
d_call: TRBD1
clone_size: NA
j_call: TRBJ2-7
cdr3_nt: TGTGCCAGCAGCCGGACAGGAATTTTTAACGAGCAGTACTTC
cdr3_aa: CASSRTGIFNEQYF

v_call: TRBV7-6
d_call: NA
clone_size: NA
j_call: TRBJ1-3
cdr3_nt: TGTGCCAGCAGCCCAACGGTAGGGCTAGCTGGAAACACCATATATTTT
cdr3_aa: CASSPTVGLAGNTIYF

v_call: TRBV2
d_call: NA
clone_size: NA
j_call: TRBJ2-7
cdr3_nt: TGTGCCAGCAGTGGCGAGGGTGAGCAGTACTTC
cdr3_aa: CASSGEGEQYF

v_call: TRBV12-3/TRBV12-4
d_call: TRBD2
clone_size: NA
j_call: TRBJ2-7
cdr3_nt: TGTGCCAGCAGTTACGGGGGGGGATCCTACGAGCAGTACTTC
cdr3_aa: CASSYGGGSYEQYF

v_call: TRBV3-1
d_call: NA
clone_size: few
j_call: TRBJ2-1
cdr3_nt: TGTGCCAGCAGCCAAGAATCGGCGGCTTACAATGAGCAGTTCTTC
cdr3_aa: CASSQESAAYNEQFF

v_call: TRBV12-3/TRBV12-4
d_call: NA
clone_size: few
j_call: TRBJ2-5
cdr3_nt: TGTGCCAGCAGTTCCCTTATAGCGGAACAAGAGACCCAGTACTTC
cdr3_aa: CASSSLIAEQETQYF

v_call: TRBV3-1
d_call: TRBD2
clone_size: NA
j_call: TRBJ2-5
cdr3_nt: TGTGCCAGCAGCCAGGCACTAGCGGGGCCTCTAGAGACCCAGTACTTC
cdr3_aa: CASSQALAGPLETQYF

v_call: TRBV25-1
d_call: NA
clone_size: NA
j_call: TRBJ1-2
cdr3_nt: TGTGCCAGCAGTGAAAGGGCCAAAAACTATGGCTACACCTTC
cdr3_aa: CASSERAKNYGYTF

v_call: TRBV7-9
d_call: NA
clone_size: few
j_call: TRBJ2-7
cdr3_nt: TGTGCCAGCAGCTTCTACGTTCCGGGATCCTACGAGCAGTACTTC
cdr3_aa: CASSFYVPGSYEQYF

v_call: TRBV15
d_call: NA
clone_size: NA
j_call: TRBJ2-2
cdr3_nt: TGTGCCACCAGCAGAGGTGGCTTCACCGGGGAGCTGTTTTTT
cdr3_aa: CATSRGGFTGELFF

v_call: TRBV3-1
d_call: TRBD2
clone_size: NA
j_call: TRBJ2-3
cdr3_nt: TGTGCCAGCACCTCTAGCGGGGCCACAGATACGCAGTATTTT
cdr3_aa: CASTSSGATDTQYF

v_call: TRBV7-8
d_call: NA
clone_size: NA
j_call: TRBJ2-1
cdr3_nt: TGTGCCAGCAACCGACTAGGAAATTTAGAGCAGTTCTTC
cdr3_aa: CASNRLGNLEQFF

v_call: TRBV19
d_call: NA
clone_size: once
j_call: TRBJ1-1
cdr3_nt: TGTGCCAGTATGAGGAGCACTGAAGCTTTCTTT
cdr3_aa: CASMRSTEAFF

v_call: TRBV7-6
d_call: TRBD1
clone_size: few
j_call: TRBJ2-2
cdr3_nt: TGTGCCAGCAGCTCAGACAGGGGGGGGACCGGGGAGCTGTTTTTT
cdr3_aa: CASSSDRGGTGELFF

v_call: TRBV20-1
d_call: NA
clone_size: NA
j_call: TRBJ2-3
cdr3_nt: TGCAGTGCTAGGATCCCAGGGACCACAGATACGCAGTATTTT
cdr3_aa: CSARIPGTTDTQYF

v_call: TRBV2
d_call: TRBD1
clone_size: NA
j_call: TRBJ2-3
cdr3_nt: TGTGCCAGCAGTGCGGGACAGTCCCCAGATACGCAGTATTTT
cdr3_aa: CASSAGQSPDTQYF

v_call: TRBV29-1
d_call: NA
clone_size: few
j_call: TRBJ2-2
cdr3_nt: TGCAGCGTTGAGAAACAGGCCCACACCGGGGAGCTGTTTTTT
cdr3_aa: CSVEKQAHTGELFF

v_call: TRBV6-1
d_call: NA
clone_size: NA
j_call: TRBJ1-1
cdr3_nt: TGTGCCAGCACCGGGGGCCGGAACACTGAAGCTTTCTTT
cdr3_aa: CASTGGRNTEAFF

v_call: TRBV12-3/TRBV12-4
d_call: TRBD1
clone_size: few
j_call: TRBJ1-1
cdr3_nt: TGTGCCAGCACTGTCAGGGGGCTCACTGAAGCTTTCTTT
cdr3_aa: CASTVRGLTEAFF

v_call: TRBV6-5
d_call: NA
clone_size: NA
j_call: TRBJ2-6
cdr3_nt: TGTGCCAGCAGGAGTGGAATTTCTGGGGCCAACGTCCTGACTTTC
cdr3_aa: CASRSGISGANVLTF

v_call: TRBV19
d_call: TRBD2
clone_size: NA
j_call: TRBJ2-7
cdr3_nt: TGTGCCAGTAGGACTAGCGGGGCCGTCTACGAGCAGTACTTC
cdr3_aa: CASRTSGAVYEQYF

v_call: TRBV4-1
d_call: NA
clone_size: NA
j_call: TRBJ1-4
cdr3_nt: TGCGCCAGCAGCCCGCGGGGGAGGAATGAAAAACTGTTTTTT
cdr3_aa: CASSPRGRNEKLFF

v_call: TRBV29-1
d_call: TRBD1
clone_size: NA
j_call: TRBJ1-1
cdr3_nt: TGCAGCGTTCCAAGGGGGCGGACTGAAGCTTTCTTT
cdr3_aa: CSVPRGRTEAFF

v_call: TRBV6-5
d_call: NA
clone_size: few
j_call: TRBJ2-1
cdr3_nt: TGTGCCAGCAGTTATGGGCTTGGTGACTACAATGAGCAGTTCTTC
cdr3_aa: CASSYGLGDYNEQFF

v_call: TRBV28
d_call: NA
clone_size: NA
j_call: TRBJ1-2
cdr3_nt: TGTGCCAGCAGTTTATTAGCGGATGCTAGCTATGGCTACACCTTC
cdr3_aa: CASSLLADASYGYTF

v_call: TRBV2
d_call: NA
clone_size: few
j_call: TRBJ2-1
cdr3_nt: TGTGCCAGCGGGGGACCCCGGTTGTTCTTC
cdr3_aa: CASGGPRLFF

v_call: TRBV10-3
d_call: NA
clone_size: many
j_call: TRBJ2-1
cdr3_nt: TGTGCCATCAGTACGTTGGCGGAATACAATGAGCAGTTCTTC
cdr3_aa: CAISTLAEYNEQFF

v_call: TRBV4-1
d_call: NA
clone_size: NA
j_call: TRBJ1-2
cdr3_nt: TGCGCCAGCAGCCCAAACAGGGCTAACTATGGCTACACCTTC
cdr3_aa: CASSPNRANYGYTF

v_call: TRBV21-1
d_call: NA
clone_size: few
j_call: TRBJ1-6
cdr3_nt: TGTGCCAGCAGCAACCCCAGGGGTAATTCACCCCTCCACTTT
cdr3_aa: CASSNPRGNSPLHF

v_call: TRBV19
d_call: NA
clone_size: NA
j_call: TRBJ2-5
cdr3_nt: TGTGCCAGTAGTGAAACTATGATCCAAGAGACCCAGTACTTC
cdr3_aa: CASSETMIQETQYF

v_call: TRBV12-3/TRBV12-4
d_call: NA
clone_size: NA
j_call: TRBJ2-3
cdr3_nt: TGTGCCAGCAGTTTAGGTTTCATAAGGGCGCTACTTACCACAGATACGCAGTATTTT
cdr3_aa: CASSLGFIRALLTTDTQYF

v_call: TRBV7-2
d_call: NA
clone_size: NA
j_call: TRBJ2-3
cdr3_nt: TGTGCCAGCAGCTCTAACAGGGCCTGGGATACGCAGTATTTT
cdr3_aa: CASSSNRAWDTQYF

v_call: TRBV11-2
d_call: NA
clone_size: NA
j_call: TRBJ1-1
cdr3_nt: TGTGCCAGCAGCTCACAAAGCGGACAGAACACTGAAGCTTTCTTT
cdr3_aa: CASSSQSGQNTEAFF

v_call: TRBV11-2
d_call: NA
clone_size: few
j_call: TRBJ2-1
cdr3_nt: TGTGCCAGCAGCTTAGACCCCTCTAGGTCGGGGAATGAGCAGTTCTTC
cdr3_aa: CASSLDPSRSGNEQFF

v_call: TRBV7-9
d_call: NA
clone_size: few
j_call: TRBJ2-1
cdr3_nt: TGTGCCAGCAGCTCAGGCGGGTCCCCCTACAATGAGCAGTTCTTC
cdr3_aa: CASSSGGSPYNEQFF

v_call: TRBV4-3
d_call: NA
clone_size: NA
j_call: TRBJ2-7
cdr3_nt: TGCGCCAGCAGCCAGGAGGGGTTTGGCCCCTACGAGCAGTACTTC
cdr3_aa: CASSQEGFGPYEQYF

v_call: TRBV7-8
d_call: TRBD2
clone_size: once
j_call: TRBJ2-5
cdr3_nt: TGTGCCAGCAGCCCCTGGCCCGGTTACAGGCGGGGGGAGACCCAGTACTTC
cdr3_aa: CASSPWPGYRRGETQYF

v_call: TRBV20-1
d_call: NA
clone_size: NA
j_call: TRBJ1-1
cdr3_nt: TGCAGTGCCCAGGGTTTGGCCATCTTAGTTAACACTGAAGCTTTCTTT
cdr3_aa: CSAQGLAILVNTEAFF

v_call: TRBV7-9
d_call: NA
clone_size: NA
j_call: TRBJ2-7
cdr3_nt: TGTGCCAGCAGCCCCAGGGGAGCTGGGACAAGGGCCTACGAGCAGTACTTC
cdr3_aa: CASSPRGAGTRAYEQYF

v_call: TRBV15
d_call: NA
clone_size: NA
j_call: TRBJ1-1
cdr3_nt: TGTGCCACCAGCAGAGATGTAGGACAGCCTGAAGCTTTCTTT
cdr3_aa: CATSRDVGQPEAFF

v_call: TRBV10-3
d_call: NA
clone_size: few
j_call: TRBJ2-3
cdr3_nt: TGTGCCATCAGTGAGTCTCGAAGCGGCACTAGCACAGATACGCAGTATTTT
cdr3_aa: CAISESRSGTSTDTQYF

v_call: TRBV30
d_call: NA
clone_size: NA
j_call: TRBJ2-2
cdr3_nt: TGTGCCTGGGCAGGGTCGAACACCGGGGAGCTGTTTTTT
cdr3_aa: CAWAGSNTGELFF

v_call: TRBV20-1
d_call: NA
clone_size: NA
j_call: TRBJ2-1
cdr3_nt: TGCAGTGCTAGAGATTGGGCCTATGAGCAGTTCTTC
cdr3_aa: CSARDWAYEQFF

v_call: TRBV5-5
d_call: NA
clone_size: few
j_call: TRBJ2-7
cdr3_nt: TGTGCCAGCAGTGGCAGTAGCCGCCGGCCGAGTTACGAGCAGTACTTC
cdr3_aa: CASSGSSRRPSYEQYF

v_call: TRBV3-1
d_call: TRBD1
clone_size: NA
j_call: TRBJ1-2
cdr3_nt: TGTGCCAGCAGCCAAGTACAGGGGAGTGATGGCTACACCTTC
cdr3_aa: CASSQVQGSDGYTF

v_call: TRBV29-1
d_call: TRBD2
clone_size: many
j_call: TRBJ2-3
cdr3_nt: TGCAGCGTTGGATTCGTAGCGGGAGATCCTAATACGCAGTATTTT
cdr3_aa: CSVGFVAGDPNTQYF

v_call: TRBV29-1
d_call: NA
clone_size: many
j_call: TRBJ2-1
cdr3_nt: TGCAGCGTTGAATCAGGTAGCAGCTACAATGAGCAGTTCTTC
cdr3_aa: CSVESGSSYNEQFF

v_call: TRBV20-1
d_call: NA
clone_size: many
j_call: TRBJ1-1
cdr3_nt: TGCAGTGCTACCCCTCTCTGGGGGAACACTGAAGCTTTCTTT
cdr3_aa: CSATPLWGNTEAFF